This TCR beta chain derives from a study of CD8+CD57+ T cells in acquired aplastic anemia. Study-wide background: Recorded DNA amounts for sorted CD4+ and CD8+ cells had an average of approximately 3 ug. Study-wide results and caveats: Between the patient and control groups, CD8+ Simpson's diversity did not differ significantly. It was found that roughly 29 CD8+ CDR3 sequences were shared between patients and controls.

Genomic DNA templated the TCR beta VDJ and CDR3 profiling. From the reads, TCRdb called clonotypes with MiXCR, one entry per CDR3 protein. The top ten hold around 45% of the sample, which has about 160,000 distinct CDR3 sequences, 65% to 75% seen once. Flow cytometry had shown expanded CD8+CD57+ cells in the patients chosen for sequencing. Blood came from patients not yet given any therapy. This clonotype was seen a few times. Its antigen is as yet unknown. The CDR3 spans 16 residues. V lost 5 bases, J lost 2 bases, and 12 bases stayed unmatched. The germline CDR1 and CDR2 sequences are SEHNR and FQNEAQ (reference sequence).

The receptor was isolated from a human donor with aplastic anemia. The sequenced material came from sorted CD4+, CD8+, or CD8+CD57+ T cells (not recorded which) from PBMCs. The chain recombines TRBV7-9 with TRBJ2-7, with 7 bases identical to TRBD1. This CDR3 is CASSPLDGTATYEQYF. Written as DNA, the CDR3 is TGTGCCAGCAGCCCACTAGACGGGACAGCCACCTACGAGCAGTACTTC. Full variable domain (outside the CDR3, taken from reference TRBV7-9 and TRBJ2-7): DTGVSQNPRHKITKRGQNVTFRCDPISEHNRLYWYRQTLGQGPEFLTYFQNEAQLEKSRLLSDRFSAERPKGSFSTLEIQRTEQGDSAMYLCASSPLDGTATYEQYFGPGTRLTVT.